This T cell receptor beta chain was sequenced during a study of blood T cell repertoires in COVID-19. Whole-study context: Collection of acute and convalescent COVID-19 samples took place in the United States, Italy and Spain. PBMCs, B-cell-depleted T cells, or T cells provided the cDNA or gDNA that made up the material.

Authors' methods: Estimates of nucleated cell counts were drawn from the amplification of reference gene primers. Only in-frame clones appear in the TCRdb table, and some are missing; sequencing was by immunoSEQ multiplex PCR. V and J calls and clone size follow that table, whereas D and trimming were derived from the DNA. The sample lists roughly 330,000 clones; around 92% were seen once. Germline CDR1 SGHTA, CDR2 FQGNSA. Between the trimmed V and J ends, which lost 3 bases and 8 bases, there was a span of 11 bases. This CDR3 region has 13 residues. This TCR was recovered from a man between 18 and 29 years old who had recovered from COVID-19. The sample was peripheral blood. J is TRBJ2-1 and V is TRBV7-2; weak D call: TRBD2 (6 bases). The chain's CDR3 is CASSFRGSHEQFF. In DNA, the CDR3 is TGTGCCAGCAGCTTCCGGGGGAGCCATGAGCAGTTCTTC.